This TCR beta chain was documented in a study of blood T cell repertoires in COVID-19 (dated by TCRdb to 2018 to 2020). The study in broad terms: Samples from collaborators originated in the United States, Italy and Spain and spanned both the acute and convalescent phases of COVID-19. Sample metadata almost always included a de-identified subject ID, COVID-19 status, age in years and sex. The repertoires were released in a freely available public database intended as a resource for research on the immune response to SARS-CoV-2. The dataset comprised deeply sampled blood TCRbeta repertoires from subjects exposed to, actively infected with, or recovered from COVID-19. The prospective study material was composed of cDNA or gDNA derived from T cells, B-cell-depleted T cells, or PBMCs. HLA class I and class II types, where available, came from metadata supplied by the sample provider rather than from assay-based typing. Samples came from the ongoing ImmuneRACE study (first 160 participants) plus 1,254 subjects from 6 global collaborators.

Whole blood was collected in K2EDTA tubes by collaborating institutions according to the institutions' own protocols. Collaborator samples were shipped for TCRbeta analysis as frozen whole blood, isolated PBMCs, or DNA extracted from either sample type. With regard to this clone: The clone's antigen remains unknown. Per-base quality was not reported, and no clone a single base away is much larger than it.

V is cut by 0 bases and J by 0 bases, and the space between the germline ends is 11 bases. The germline V gene (reference sequence) specifies LGHDT as CDR1 and YNNKEL as CDR2. Taken from cysteine to phenylalanine, the CDR3 has 17 residues. Only the CDR3 portion is preserved as DNA: 51 bases, with reading frame beginning at the first base. The research as a whole found: The quantity of clinical and demographic metadata differed by source and by participant and was supplied without curation.

The immunoSEQ Assay, a bias-controlled multiplex PCR, was used to amplify TCRbeta CDR3 regions from genomic DNA. The authors' pipeline ran thus. Within the assay, amplification of reference gene primers was used to estimate how many nucleated cells each sample contained. To quantify the absolute abundance of each unique TCRbeta CDR3 rearrangement, sequence reads were collapsed and filtered. For each sample, productive Simpson clonality was calculated as the square root of Simpson's diversity index over productive rearrangements. The clones in this table, taken by TCRdb from immuneACCESS, are in-frame only. Not every clone is retained; where verified, under half of the shortfall comes from an unresolved V gene, and the cause of the rest is unknown. The V and J calls and clone size come from that table; D and trimming were worked out from the DNA. The sample records 250,000 to 350,000 clones, around 89% of which are singletons. About 0.8% of the sample comes from the top ten.

The chain is encoded by TRBV3-1 (or the pseudogene TRBV3-2) joined to TRBJ1-4, and possibly TRBD1, on 5 matching bases. The specimen sequenced was peripheral blood. The sequence was obtained from a man aged 30 to 39 with acute or convalescent COVID-19. The nucleotides read TGTGCCAGCAGCCAAGATAGGGGATTCGCAACTAATGAAAAACTGTTTTTT. It translates to CASSQDRGFATNEKLFF.